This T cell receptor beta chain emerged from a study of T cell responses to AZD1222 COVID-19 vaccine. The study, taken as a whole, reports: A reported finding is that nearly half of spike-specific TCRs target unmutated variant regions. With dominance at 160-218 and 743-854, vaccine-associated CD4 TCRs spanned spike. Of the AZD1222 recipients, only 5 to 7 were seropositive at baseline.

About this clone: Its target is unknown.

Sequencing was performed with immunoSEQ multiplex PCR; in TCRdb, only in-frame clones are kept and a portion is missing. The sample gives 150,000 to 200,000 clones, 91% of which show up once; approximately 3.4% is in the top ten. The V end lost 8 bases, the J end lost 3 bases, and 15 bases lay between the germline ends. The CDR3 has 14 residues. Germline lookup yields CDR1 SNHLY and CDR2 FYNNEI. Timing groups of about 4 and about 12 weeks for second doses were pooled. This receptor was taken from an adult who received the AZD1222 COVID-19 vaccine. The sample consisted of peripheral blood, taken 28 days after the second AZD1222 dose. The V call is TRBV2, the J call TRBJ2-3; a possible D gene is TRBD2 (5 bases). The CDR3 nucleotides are TGTGCCAGCGTTTTCGAGCGGTTAACAGATACGCAGTATTTT. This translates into CASVFERLTDTQYF.